These 14 T cell receptor beta chains share one sample of origin, sequenced in a study of immune cell composition in non-small cell lung cancer. Sequencing was performed with immunoSEQ multiplex PCR; in TCRdb, only in-frame clones are kept and a portion is missing. The sample holds some 14,000 clones, 81% seen once. Material: lung tumor tissue. These receptors all stem from a human donor with non-small cell lung cancer.

This clone has just a few counts. This rearrangement joins TRBV18 to TRBJ2-3; D gene ambiguous. With 7 bases removed from V and 2 bases from J, the gap between germline ends came to 19 bases. Germline V lookup: CDR1 KGHSH, CDR2 LQKENI. CDR3 length: 16 amino acids. The CDR3 nucleotides read TGTGCCAGCTTGGGTCGAGACTCGCGGTACACAGATACGCAGTATTTT. This gives the protein CASLGRDSRYTDTQYF.

In this sample, this clone turned up once. CDR3 bases: TGTGCCAGCAGCCCACGGACTAGCGGGGGAACCAACACCGGGGAGCTGTTTTTT. Translated, it gives CASSPRTSGGTNTGELFF. V is TRBV9 and J is TRBJ2-2, with 13 bases matching TRBD2. This CDR3 region has 18 residues. Germline V gives CDR1 SGDLS, CDR2 YYNGEE. The V gene end was trimmed by 4 bases and the J gene end by 2 bases; junction bases not matched to a gene: 8.

This clone is a singleton in its sample. This rearrangement joins TRBV5-1 to TRBJ2-5; the match to TRBD1 covers 10 bases. V was clipped by 1 base and J by 5 bases; unmatched bases: 5. The CDR3 loop spans 15 amino acids. Germline V gene lookup returns CDR1 SGHRS and CDR2 YFSETQ. The CDR3 DNA reads TGCGCCAGCAGCTTGTATCAGGGACAGGGGGAGACCCAGTACTTC. It encodes CASSLYQGQGETQYF.

The chain combines TRBV9 with TRBJ2-1; 9 bases line up with TRBD2. Germline assignment: CDR1 SGDLS and CDR2 YYNGEE. Trimming cost V 0 bases and J 9 bases; bases outside gene matches: 10. The CDR3 runs 16 residues. The CDR3 DNA reads TGTGCCAGCAGCGTAGGTGATAGCGGGGGTTTCGCTGAGCAGTTCTTC. This translates into CASSVGDSGGFAEQFF. The whole variable domain, remainder taken from reference TRBV9 and TRBJ2-1, is DSGVTQTPKHLITATGQRVTLRCSPRSGDLSVYWYQQSLDQGLQFLIQYYNGEERAKGNILERFSAQQFPDLHSELNLSSLELGDSALYFCASSVGDSGGFAEQFFGPGTRLTVL.

CDR3 loop: CASGGMDNQPQHF. CDR3 DNA: TGTGCCAGCGGAGGGATGGACAATCAGCCCCAGCATTTT. The chain uses TRBV2 and TRBJ1-5; D is unresolved. The germline V gene has CDR1 SNHLY and CDR2 FYNNEI. Trimming took off 8 bases at V and 3 bases at J, with 11 bases between the two ends. CDR3 size: 13 residues. Variable domain in full (rest from reference TRBV2 and TRBJ1-5): EPEVTQTPSHQVTQMGQEVILRCVPISNHLYFYWYRQILGQKVEFLVSFYNNEISEKSEIFDDQFSVERPDGSNFTLKIRSTKLEDSAMYFCASGGMDNQPQHFGDGTRLSIL.

The rearrangement links TRBV28 to TRBJ2-5; 9 bases match TRBD2. The CDR3 totals 22 residues. The germline V gene has CDR1 MDHEN and CDR2 SYDVKM. Unmatched junction bases numbered 30, after V lost 5 bases and J lost 5 bases. This chain's CDR3 is CASSPGPYSSSLAGVSQETQYF. The DNA for the CDR3 is TGTGCCAGCAGTCCCGGACCGTATTCATCTTCGTTAGCGGGAGTTAGCCAGGAGACCCAGTACTTC.

The chain couples TRBV19 to TRBJ2-1; the D call may be TRBD1 or TRBD2 (5 bases each). V was clipped by 1 base and J by 4 bases, with 11 bases between them. This CDR3 comprises 15 residues. In germline, CDR1 is LNHDA, CDR2 SQIVND (reference sequence). CDR3: CASSIGEWGYNEQFF. CDR3 bases: TGTGCCAGTAGTATAGGTGAATGGGGGTACAATGAGCAGTTCTTC.

The chain carries TRBV29-1 and TRBJ2-3; D perhaps matches TRBD2 (6 bases). Germline assignment: CDR1 SQVTM and CDR2 ANQGSEA. The CDR3 has 14 amino acids. V was cut by 3 bases and J by 1 base, with 11 bases left in between. For the CDR3, the DNA is TGCAGCGTTGAGCCGGGGGTTGGCACAGATACGCAGTATTTT. Translating it yields CSVEPGVGTDTQYF.

V gene TRBV5-1 combines with J gene TRBJ2-5; tentative D call: TRBD2 (7 bases). This CDR3 has 19 amino acids. Germline-derived CDR1 and CDR2 are SGHRS and YFSETQ. Deletions cut 2 bases from V and 2 bases from J, with 25 bases between. For the CDR3, the DNA is TGCGCCAGCAGCTTCATGGGGGCTAGCGGAGTTAGGGCGCAAGAGACCCAGTACTTC. Translation: CASSFMGASGVRAQETQYF.

The gene calls are TRBV6-1 and TRBJ2-2; unclear D gene. The CDR3 spans 20 residues. Deletions cut 2 bases from V and 3 bases from J, with 25 bases between. CDR1 and CDR2 (germline): MNHNS, SASEGT. CDR3 residues: CASSEFAATAIGYYTGELFF. CDR3 DNA sequence: TGTGCCAGCAGTGAATTCGCAGCGACCGCGATCGGGTATTACACCGGGGAGCTGTTTTTT.

The V and J genes are TRBV14 and TRBJ2-5, with 8 nucleotides matching TRBD2. With V trimmed by 5 bases and J by 5 bases, 7 bases remained unmatched. The CDR3 runs to 14 residues. Per germline, CDR1 SGHDN and CDR2 FVKESK. The CDR3 DNA reads as TGTGCCAGCAGCTACCTAGCGGGCCTTGAGACCCAGTACTTC. Protein: CASSYLAGLETQYF.

DNA of the CDR3: TGTGCCAGTACCACGCCAGGACTAGCAACGGGGGAGCTGTTTTTT. Encoded protein: CASTTPGLATGELFF. The genes are TRBV19 and TRBJ2-2; 8 bases are a match to TRBD2. Germline V gives CDR1 LNHDA, CDR2 SQIVND (reference sequence). V dropped 7 bases and J dropped 8; count of bases not matched to a gene: 12. CDR3 length: 15 residues.

The rearrangement joins TRBV27 to TRBJ2-3; the match to TRBD2 covers 12 bases. In germline, CDR1 is MNHEY, CDR2 SMNVEV (reference sequence). Trimming took 4 bases from V and 7 from J; bases not matched to a gene: 6. The CDR3 length is 15 residues. CDR3 loop: CASSSLAGGLYTQYF. As DNA, the CDR3 is TGTGCCAGCAGTTCCCTAGCGGGGGGGCTTTATACGCAGTATTTT.

The CDR3 DNA reads TGTGCCAGCAGCCCGCCAGGAGGGGAGGGTTTTGAGCAGTTCTTC. Its translation: CASSPPGGEGFEQFF. V and J are TRBV7-3 and TRBJ2-1; 7 nucleotides match TRBD2. The CDR3 covers 15 residues. Germline V gene lookup returns CDR1 SGHTA and CDR2 FQGTGA. V dropped 5 bases and J dropped 9; count of bases not matched to a gene: 13.